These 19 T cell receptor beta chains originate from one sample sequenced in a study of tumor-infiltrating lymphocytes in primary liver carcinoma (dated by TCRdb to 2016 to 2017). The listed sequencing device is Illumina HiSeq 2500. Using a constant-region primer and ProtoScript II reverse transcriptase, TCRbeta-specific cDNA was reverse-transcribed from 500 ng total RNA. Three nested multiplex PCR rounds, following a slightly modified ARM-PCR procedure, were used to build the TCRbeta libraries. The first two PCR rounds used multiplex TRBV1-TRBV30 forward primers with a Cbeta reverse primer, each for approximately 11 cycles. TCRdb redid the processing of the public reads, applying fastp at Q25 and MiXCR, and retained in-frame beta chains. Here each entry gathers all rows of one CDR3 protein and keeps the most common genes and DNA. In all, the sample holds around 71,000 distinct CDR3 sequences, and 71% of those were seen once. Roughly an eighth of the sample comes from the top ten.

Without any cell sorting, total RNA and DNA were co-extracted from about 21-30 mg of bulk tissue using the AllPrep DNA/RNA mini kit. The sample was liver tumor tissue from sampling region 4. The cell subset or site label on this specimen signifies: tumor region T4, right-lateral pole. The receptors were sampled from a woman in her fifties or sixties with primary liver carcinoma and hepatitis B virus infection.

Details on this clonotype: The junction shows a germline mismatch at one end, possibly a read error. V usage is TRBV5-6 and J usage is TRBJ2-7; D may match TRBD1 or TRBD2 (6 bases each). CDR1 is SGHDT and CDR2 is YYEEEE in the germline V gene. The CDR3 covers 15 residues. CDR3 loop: CANSFRGTAVCEQYF. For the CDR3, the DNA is TGTGCCAACAGCTTTAGGGGGACTGCAGTCTGCGAGCAGTACTTC.

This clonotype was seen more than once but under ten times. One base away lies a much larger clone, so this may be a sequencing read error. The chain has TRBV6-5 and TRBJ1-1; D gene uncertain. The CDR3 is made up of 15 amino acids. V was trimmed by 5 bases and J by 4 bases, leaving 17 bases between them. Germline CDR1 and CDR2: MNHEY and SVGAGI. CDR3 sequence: CASSGDPYVITEAFF. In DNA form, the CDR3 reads TGTGCCAGCAGTGGAGACCCATACGTGATCACTGAAGCTTTCTTT.

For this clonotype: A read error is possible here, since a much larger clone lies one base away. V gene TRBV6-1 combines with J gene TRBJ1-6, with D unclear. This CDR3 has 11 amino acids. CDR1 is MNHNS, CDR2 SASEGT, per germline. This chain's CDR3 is CAISEYFSLHF. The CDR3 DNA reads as TGTGCCATCAGTGAATACTTCTCCCTCCACTTT.

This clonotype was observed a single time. The CDR3 region is CASGASLGRGTEAFF. The CDR3, as DNA: TGTGCCAGCGGGGCGTCGCTCGGTCGGGGCACTGAAGCTTTCTTT. The rearrangement uses TRBV28 and TRBJ1-1, with D perhaps matching TRBD1 (5 bases). Between the trimmed V and J ends, which lost 8 bases and 4 bases, there was a span of 20 bases. This CDR3 spans 15 amino acids. CDR1 MDHEN and CDR2 SYDVKM come from the germline V gene.

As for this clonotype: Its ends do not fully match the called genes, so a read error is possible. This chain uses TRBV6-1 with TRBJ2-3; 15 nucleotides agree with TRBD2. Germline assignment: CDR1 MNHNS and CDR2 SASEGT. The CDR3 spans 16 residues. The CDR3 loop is CASSARTSGRVGTQYF. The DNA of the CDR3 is TGCGCCAGCAGTGCCCGGACTAGCGGGAGGGTAGGTACGCAGTATTTT.

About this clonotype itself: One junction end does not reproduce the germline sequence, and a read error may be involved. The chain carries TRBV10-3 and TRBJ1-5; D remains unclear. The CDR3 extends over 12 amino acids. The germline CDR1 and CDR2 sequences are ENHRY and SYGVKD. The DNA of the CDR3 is TGTGCCATCTTGACGACAAATCAACCCCAGCATTTT. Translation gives CAILTTNQPQHF.

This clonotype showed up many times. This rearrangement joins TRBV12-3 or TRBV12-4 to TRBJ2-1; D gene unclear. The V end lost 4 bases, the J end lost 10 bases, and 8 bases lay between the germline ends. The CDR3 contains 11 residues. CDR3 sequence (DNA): TGTGCCAGCAGTTCCGGCAGAGAGCAGTTCTTC. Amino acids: CASSSGREQFF.

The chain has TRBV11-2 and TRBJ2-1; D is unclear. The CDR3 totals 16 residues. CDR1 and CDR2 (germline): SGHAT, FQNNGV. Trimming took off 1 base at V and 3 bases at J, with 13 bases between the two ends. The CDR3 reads CASSLGAGFGYNEQFF. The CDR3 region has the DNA TGTGCCAGCAGCTTAGGGGCCGGTTTTGGCTACAATGAGCAGTTCTTC.

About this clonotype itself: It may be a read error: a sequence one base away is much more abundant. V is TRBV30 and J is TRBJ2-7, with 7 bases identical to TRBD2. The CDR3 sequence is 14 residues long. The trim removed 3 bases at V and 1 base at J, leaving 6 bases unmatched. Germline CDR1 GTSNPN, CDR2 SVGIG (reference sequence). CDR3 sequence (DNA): TGTGCCTGGAGGTTACGGGGACTATCCTACGAGCAGTACTTC. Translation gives CAWRLRGLSYEQYF.

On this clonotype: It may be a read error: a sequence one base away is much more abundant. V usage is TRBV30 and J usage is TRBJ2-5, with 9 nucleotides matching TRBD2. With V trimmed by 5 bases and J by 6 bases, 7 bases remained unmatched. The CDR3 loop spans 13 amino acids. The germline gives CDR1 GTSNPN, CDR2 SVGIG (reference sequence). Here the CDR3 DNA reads TGTGCCTGGCAGCGGGAGGACCCAAAGACCCAGTACTTC. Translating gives CAWQREDPKTQYF.

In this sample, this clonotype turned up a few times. In DNA form, the CDR3 reads TGTGCCAGTCTACTTGAGGGCCTGGATACGCAGTATTTT. Amino acids: CASLLEGLDTQYF. The V call is TRBV2, the J call TRBJ2-3; tentatively, D is TRBD2 (5 bases). Between the trimmed V and J ends, which lost 9 bases and 6 bases, there was a span of 16 bases. The CDR3 length is 13 residues. Germline CDR1 reads SNHLY; CDR2 reads FYNNEI.

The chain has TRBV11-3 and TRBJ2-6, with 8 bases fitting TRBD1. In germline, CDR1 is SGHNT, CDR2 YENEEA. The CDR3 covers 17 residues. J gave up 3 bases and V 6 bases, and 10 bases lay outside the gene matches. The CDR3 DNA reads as TGTGCCAGCAGTCTTCGGACAGGGAGCAGTGGGGCCAACGTCCTGACTTTC. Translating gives CASSLRTGSSGANVLTF.

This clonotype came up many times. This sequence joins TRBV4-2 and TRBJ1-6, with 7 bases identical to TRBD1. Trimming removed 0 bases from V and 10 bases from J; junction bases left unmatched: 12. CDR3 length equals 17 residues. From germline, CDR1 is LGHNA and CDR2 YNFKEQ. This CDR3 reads CASSQDRRGTVSSPLHF. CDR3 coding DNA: TGTGCCAGCAGCCAAGACCGGCGCGGGACAGTGTCCTCACCCCTCCACTTT.

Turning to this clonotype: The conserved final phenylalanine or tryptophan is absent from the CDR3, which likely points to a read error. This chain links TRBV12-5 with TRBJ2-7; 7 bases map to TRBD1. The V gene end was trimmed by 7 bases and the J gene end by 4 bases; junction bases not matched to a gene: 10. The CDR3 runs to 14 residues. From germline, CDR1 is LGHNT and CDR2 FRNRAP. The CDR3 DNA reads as TGTGCTAGTGCCTCACAGGGGAACCTTTACGAGCAGTACATC. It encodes CASASQGNLYEQYI.

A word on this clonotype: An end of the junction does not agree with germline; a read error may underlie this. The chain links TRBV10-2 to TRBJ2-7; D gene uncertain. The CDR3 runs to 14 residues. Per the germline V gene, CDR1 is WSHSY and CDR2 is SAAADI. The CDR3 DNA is TGCGCCAGCAGCGACTGGGCAGGATTATACGAGCACTACTTC. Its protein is CASSDWAGLYEHYF.

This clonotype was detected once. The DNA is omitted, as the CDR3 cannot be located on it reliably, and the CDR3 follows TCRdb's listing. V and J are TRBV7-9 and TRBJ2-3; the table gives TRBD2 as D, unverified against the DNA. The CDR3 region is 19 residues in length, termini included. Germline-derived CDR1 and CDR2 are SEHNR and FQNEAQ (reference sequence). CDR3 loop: CASSFGPGLAGGPTYMQYF.

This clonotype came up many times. CDR3 in DNA: TGCGCCAGCAGCCCCGGAGGGGGGGCGGGGGACATTCAGTACTTC. It specifies CASSPGGGAGDIQYF. The V gene is TRBV5-1, the J gene TRBJ2-4, with D perhaps TRBD2 (7 bases). Trimming stripped 4 bases from V and 8 bases from J, with 19 bases between. In germline, CDR1 is SGHRS, CDR2 YFSETQ. This CDR3 region has 15 residues.

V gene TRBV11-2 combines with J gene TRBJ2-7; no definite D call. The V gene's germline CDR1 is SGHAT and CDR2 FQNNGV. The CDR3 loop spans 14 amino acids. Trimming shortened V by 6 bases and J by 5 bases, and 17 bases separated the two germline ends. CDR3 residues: CASSMEPGPNEQYF. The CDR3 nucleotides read TGTGCCAGCAGTATGGAGCCGGGTCCGAACGAGCAGTACTTC.

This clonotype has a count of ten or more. As DNA, the CDR3 is TGCGCCAGCAGCCCCGGGACCCTTAACTATGGCTACACCTTC. Protein sequence: CASSPGTLNYGYTF. The gene calls are TRBV5-1 and TRBJ1-2; weak D call: TRBD1 (5 bases). Trimming pared 4 bases from V and 1 base from J, leaving 11 bases between. The CDR3 is made up of 14 amino acids. The germline gives CDR1 SGHRS, CDR2 YFSETQ.